A selection of T cell receptor beta chains follows, all from one sample in a study of blood T cell repertoires in COVID-19. Method: immunoSEQ multiplex PCR; TCRdb's copy keeps in-frame clones and lacks some. The sample includes about 240,000 clones, 87% seen only once; the top ten take roughly 7%. Sequencing used peripheral blood. The receptors stem from a man in his 60s who had recovered from COVID-19. Both conserved end residues are part of each CDR3. A D gene is named only where the DNA matches it firmly. For some rows the clone size is stated as once, few or many, or as a class when expanded; others skip it.

TRBV5-4	NA	TRBJ2-1	TRBD2	CASSLMASGYNEQFF	TGTGCCAGCAGCTTGATGGCTAGCGGGTACAATGAGCAGTTCTTC
TRBV10-3	NA	TRBJ2-1	TRBD1	CAISYTGQVKDNEQFF	TGTGCCATCAGTTACACCGGACAGGTCAAGGATAATGAGCAGTTCTTC
TRBV11-2	NA	TRBJ2-2	TRBD1	CASSFQGAQGGELFF	TGTGCCAGCAGCTTCCAGGGGGCGCAAGGCGGGGAGCTGTTTTTT
TRBV29-1	NA	TRBJ2-2	NA	CSGRRGNTGELFF	TGCAGCGGTAGAAGGGGGAACACCGGGGAGCTGTTTTTT
TRBV5-1	NA	TRBJ1-1	TRBD1	CASSLGGTGWTEAFF	TGCGCCAGCAGCTTGGGGGGGACAGGGTGGACTGAAGCTTTCTTT
TRBV19	NA	TRBJ2-4	NA	CASSINYLAKNIQYF	TGTGCCAGTAGTATCAACTACCTAGCCAAAAACATTCAGTACTTC
TRBV18	once	TRBJ2-5	TRBD2	CASSPFAGGTRTQYF	TGTGCCAGCTCACCATTCGCGGGGGGGACCCGGACCCAGTACTTC
TRBV5-1	many	TRBJ1-6	NA	CASSLGQGGSPLHF	TGCGCCAGCAGCTTAGGGCAGGGTGGCTCACCCCTCCACTTT
TRBV18	NA	TRBJ1-1	NA	CASSRIGGGTEAFF	TGTGCCAGCTCCCGAATCGGCGGGGGCACTGAAGCTTTCTTT
TRBV2	NA	TRBJ2-2	NA	CASSAAGPNTGELFF	TGTGCCAGCAGTGCGGCGGGGCCTAACACCGGGGAGCTGTTTTTT